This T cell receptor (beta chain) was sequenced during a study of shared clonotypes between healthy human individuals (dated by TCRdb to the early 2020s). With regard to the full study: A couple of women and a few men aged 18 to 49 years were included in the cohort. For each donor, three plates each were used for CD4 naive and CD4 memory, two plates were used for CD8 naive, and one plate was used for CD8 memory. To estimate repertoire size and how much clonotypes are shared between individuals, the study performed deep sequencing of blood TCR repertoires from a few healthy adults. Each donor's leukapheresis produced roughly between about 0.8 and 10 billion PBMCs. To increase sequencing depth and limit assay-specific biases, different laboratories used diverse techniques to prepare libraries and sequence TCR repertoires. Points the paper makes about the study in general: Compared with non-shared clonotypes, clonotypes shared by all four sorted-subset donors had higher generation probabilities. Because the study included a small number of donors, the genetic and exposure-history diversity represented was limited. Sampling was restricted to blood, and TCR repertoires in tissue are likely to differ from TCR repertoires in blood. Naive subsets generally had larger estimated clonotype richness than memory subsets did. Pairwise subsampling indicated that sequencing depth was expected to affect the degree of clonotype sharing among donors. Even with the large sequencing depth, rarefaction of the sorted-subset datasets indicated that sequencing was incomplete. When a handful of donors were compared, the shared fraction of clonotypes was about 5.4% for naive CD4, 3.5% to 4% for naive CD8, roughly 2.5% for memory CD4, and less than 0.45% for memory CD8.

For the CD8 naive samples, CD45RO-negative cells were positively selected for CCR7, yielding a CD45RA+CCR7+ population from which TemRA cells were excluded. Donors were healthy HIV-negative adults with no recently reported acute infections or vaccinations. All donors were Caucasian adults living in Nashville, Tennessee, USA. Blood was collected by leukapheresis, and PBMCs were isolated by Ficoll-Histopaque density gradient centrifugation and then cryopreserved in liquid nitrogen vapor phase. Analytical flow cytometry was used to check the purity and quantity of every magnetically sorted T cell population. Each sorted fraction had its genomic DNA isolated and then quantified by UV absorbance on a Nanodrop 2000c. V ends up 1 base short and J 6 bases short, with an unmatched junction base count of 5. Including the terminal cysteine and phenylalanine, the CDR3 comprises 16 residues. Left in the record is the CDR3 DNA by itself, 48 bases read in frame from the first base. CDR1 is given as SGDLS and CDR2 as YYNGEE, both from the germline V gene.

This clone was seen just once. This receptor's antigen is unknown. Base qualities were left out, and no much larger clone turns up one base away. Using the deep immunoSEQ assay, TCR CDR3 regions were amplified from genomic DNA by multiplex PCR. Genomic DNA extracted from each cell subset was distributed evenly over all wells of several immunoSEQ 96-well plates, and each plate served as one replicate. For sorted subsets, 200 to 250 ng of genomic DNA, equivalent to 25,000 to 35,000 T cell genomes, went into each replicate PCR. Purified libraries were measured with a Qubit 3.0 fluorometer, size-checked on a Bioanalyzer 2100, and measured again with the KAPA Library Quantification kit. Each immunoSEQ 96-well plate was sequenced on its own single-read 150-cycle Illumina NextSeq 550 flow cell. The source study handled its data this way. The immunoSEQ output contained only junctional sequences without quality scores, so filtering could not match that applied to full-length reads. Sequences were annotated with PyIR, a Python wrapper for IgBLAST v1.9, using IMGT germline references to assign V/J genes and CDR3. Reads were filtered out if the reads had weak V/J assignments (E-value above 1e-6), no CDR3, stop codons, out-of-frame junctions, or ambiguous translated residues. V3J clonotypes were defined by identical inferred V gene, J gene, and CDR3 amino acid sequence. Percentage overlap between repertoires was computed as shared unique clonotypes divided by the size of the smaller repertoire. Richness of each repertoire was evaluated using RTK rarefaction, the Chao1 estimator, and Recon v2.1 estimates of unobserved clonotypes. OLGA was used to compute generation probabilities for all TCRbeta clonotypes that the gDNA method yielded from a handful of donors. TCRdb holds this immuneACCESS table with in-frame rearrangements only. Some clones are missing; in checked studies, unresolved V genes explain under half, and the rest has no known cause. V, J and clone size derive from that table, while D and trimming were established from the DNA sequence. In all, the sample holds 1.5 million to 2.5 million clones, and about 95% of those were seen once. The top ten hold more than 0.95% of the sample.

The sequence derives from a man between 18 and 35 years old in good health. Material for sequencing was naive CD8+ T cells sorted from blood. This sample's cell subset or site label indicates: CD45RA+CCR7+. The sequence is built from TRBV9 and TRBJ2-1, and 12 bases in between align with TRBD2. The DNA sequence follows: TGTGCCAGCAGCGTAATCGCTAGCGGGGGGGCCAATGAGCAGTTCTTC. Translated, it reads CASSVIASGGANEQFF.